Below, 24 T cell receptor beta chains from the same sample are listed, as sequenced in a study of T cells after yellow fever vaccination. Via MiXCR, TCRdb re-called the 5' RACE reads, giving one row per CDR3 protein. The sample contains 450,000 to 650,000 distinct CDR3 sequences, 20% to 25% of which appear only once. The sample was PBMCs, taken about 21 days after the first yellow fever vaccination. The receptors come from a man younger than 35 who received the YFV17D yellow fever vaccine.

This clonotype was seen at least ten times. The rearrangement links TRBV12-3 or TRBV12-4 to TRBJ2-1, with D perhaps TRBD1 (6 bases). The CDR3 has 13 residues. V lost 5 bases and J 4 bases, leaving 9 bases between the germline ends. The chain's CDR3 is CASSRGQYNEQFF. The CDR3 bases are TGTGCCAGCAGTCGAGGACAGTACAATGAGCAGTTCTTC.

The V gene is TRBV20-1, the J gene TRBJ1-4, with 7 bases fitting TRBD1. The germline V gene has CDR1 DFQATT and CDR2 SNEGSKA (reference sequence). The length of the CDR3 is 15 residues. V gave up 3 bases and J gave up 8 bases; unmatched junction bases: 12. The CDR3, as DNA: TGCAGTGCTAGGTTCGGGAACAGGGGAATCGAAAAACTGTTTTTT. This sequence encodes CSARFGNRGIEKLFF.

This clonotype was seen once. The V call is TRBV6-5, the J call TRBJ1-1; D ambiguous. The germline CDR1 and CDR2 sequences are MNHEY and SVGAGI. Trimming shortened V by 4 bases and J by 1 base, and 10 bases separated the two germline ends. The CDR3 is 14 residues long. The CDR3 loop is CASSFRLGNTEAFF. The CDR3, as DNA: TGTGCCAGCAGTTTTAGACTGGGGAACACTGAAGCTTTCTTT.

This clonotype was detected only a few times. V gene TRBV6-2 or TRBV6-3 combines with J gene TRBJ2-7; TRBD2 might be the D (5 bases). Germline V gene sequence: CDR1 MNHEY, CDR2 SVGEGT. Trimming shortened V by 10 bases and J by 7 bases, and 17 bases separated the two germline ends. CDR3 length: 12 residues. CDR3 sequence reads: CAIQGRGREQYV. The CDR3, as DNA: TGTGCCATCCAAGGCCGGGGAAGGGAGCAGTACGTC.

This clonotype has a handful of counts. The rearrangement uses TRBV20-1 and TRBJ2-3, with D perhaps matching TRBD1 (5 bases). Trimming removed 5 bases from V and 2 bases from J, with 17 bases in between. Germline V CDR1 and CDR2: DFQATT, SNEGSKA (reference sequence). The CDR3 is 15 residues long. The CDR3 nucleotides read TGCAGTGCTCCACCAAGGACACCTATCACAGATACGCAGTATTTT. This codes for CSAPPRTPITDTQYF.

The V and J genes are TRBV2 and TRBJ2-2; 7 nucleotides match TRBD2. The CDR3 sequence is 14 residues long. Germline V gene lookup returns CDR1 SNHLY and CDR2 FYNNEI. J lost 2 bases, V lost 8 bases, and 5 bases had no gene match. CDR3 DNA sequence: TGTGCCAGCGGGGGGGGGAGAAACACCGGGGAGCTGTTTTTT. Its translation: CASGGGRNTGELFF.

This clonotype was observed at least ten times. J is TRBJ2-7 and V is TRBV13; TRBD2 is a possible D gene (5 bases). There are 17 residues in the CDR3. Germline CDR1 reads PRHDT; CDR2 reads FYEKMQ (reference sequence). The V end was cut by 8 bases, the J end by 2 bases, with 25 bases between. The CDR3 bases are TGTGCCAGCGGGCCCGGGGTTCAGTCTTCATCGACCTACGAGCAGTACTTC. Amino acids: CASGPGVQSSSTYEQYF. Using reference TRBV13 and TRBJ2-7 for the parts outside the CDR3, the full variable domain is AAGVIQSPRHLIKEKRETATLKCYPIPRHDTVYWYQQGPGQDPQFLISFYEKMQSDKGSIPDRFSAQQFSDYHSELNMSSLELGDSALYFCASGPGVQSSSTYEQYFGPGTRLTVT.

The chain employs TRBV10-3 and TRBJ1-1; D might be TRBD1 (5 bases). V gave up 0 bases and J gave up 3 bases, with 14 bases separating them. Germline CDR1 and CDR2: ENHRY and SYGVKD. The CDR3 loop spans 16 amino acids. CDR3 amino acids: CAISESGVVGYTEAFF. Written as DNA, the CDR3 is TGTGCCATCAGTGAGTCGGGGGTGGTCGGATACACTGAAGCTTTCTTT.

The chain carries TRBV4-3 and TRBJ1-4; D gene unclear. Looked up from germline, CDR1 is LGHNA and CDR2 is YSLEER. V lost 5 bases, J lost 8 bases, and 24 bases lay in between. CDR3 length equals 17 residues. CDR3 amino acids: CASSLKMGGNTVEKLFF. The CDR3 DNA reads TGCGCCAGCAGCTTGAAGATGGGCGGGAATACGGTCGAAAAACTGTTTTTT.

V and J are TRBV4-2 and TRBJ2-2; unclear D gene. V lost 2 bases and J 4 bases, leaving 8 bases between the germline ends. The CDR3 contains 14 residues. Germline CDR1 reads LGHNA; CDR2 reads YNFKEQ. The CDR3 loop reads CASSQSLFTGELFF. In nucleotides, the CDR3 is TGTGCCAGCAGCCAAAGTCTCTTCACCGGGGAGCTGTTTTTT.

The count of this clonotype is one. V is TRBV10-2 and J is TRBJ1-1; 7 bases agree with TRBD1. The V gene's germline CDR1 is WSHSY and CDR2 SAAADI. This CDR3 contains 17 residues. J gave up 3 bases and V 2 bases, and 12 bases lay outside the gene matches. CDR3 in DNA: TGCGCCAGCAGTGAGAGGGGTCCCAGGGGGGACTACACTGAAGCTTTCTTT. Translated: CASSERGPRGDYTEAFF.

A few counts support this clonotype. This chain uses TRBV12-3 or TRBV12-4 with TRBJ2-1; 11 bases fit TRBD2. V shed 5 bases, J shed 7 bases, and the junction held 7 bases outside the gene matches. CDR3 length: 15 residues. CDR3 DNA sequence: TGTGCCAGCAGTCTGACTAGCGGGGCGGCAAATGAGCAGTTCTTC. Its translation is CASSLTSGAANEQFF.

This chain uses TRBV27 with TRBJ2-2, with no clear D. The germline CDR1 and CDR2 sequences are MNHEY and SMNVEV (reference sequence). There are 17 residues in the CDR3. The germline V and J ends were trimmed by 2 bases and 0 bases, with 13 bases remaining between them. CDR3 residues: CASSLIGQIANTGELFF. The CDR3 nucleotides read TGTGCCAGCAGTTTAATTGGCCAGATCGCGAACACCGGGGAGCTGTTTTTT.

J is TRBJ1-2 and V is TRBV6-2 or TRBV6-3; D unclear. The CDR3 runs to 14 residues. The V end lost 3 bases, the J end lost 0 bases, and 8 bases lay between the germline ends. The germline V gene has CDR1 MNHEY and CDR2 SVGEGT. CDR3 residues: CASSYRAANYGYTF. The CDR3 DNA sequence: TGTGCCAGCAGTTATCGGGCAGCTAACTATGGCTACACCTTC.

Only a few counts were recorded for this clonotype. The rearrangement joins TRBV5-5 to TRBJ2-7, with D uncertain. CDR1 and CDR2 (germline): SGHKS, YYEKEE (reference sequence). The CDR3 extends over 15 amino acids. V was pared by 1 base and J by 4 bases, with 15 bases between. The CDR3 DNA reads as TGTGCCAGCAGCTTGCCTACCATGGACGGATACGAGCAGTACGTC. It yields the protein CASSLPTMDGYEQYV.

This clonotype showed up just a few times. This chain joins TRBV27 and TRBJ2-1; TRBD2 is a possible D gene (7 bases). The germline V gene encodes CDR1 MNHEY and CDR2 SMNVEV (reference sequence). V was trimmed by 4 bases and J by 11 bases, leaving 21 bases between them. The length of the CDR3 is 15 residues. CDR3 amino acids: CASSYGGRPPHQQFF. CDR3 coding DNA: TGTGCCAGCAGTTACGGGGGGCGACCTCCCCATCAGCAGTTCTTC.

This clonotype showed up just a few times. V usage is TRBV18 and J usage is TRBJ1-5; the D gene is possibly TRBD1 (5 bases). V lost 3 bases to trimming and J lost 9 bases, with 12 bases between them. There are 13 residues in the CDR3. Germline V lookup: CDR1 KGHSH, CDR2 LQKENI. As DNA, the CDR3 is TGTGCCAGCTCACCGACAGAGCGGTCGCCCCAGCATTTT. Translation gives CASSPTERSPQHF.

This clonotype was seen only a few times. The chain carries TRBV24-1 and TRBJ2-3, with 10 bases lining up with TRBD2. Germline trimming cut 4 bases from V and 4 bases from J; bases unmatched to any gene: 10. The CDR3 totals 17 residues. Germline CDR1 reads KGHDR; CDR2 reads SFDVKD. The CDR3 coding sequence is TGTGCCACCAGTGACTCTAGCGGGGGCCCGTTCTCAGATACGCAGTATTTT. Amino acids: CATSDSSGGPFSDTQYF.

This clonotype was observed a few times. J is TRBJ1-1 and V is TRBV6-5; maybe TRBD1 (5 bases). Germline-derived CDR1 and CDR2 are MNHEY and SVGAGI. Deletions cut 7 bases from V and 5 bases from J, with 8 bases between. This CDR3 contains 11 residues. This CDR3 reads CASISGTEAFF. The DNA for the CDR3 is TGTGCCAGCATCTCAGGGACTGAAGCTTTCTTT.

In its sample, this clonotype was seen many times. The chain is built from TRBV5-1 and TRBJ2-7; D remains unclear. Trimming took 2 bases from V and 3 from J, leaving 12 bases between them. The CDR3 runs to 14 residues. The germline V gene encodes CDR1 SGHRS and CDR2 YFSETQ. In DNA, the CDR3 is TGCGCCAGCAGCTTTTTATGGACGGGCTACGAGCAGTACTTC. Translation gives CASSFLWTGYEQYF.

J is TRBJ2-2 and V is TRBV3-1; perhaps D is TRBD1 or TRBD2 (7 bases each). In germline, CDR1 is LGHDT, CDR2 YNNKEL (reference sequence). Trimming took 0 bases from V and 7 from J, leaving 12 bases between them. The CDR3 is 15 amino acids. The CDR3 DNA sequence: TGTGCCAGCAGCCAAGACTCAGGGGGGGTCGGGGAGCTGTTTTTT. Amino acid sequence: CASSQDSGGVGELFF.

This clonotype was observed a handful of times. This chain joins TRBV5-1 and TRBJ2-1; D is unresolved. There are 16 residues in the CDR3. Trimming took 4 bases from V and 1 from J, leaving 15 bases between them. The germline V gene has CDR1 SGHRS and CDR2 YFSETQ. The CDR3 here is CASSLTTVTSYNEQFF. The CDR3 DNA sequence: TGCGCCAGCAGCCTTACCACAGTTACATCCTACAATGAGCAGTTCTTC.

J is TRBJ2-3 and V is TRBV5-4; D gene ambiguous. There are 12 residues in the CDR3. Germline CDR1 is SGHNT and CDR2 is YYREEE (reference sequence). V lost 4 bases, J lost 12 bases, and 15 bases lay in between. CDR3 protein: CASSIHLFEQYF. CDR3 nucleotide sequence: TGTGCCAGCAGCATCCACCTCTTTGAACAGTATTTT.

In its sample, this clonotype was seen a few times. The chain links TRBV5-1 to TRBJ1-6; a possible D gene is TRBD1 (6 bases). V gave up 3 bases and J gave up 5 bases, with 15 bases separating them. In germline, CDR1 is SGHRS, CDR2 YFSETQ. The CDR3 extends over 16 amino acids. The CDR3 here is CASSSRGTSNNSPLHF. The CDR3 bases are TGCGCCAGCAGCTCGCGGGGGACATCGAATAATTCACCCCTCCACTTT.